The entry below gives a single TCR beta chain sequence along with its context. The CDR3 spans 16 residues. With 0 bases clipped from V and 4 bases from J, the junction kept 9 bases outside the gene matches. Germline V gene sequence: CDR1 DFQATT, CDR2 SNEGSKA (reference sequence). The data stem from a study of Graves' ophthalmopathy and Graves' hyperthyroidism. RNA transcripts were the template, and TCR beta CDR3 regions were amplified from them. HTBI-primed RT-PCR formed the first round, and a multiplex PCR formed the second. TCRdb re-derived calls from the multiplex PCR reads in MiXCR, one entry per CDR3 protein. Among about 740,000 distinct CDR3 sequences listed, 40% were seen once.

The sequence was obtained from an adult man with Graves' ophthalmopathy. The specimen sequenced was peripheral blood. This chain uses TRBV20-1 with TRBJ2-7; 10 nucleotides agree with TRBD1. CDR3 sequence: CSARDRDRGDMYEQYF. The CDR3 nucleotides read TGCAGTGCTAGAGATCGGGACAGGGGAGATATGTACGAGCAGTACTTC.